This TCR beta chain was identified in a study of cytomegalovirus exposure and HLA in healthy donors. Donors likely had unrecorded immune exposures despite being nominally healthy when sampled. The PCR used 60 Vbeta and 13 Jbeta primers. The assay was immunoSEQ multiplex PCR, and TCRdb's table has in-frame clones only and misses some. Among fewer than 250,000 clones listed, 60% to 80% were seen once. Input material: PBMCs. This sequence originates from a man between 18 and 29 years old in good health and CMV-seronegative.

The CDR3 bases are TGTGCCATCAGTGATGGACAAAGCGGGGGGGCCCAAGAGACCCAGTACTTC. It codes for CAISDGQSGGAQETQYF. The rearrangement links TRBV10-3 to TRBJ2-5, with TRBD2 matching 10 bases. Per germline, CDR1 ENHRY and CDR2 SYGVKD. The CDR3 has 17 amino acids. Trimming took 3 bases from V and 1 from J; bases not matched to a gene: 8.